This is a list of T cell receptor beta chains from one sample in a study of T cell responses to AZD1222 COVID-19 vaccine. Libraries were prepared by immunoSEQ multiplex PCR; TCRdb keeps only in-frame clonotypes and omits some of them. The data show about 200,000 clones, approximately 94% seen once. Sequencing was performed on peripheral blood, taken 28 days after the second AZD1222 dose. The receptors originated from an adult who received the AZD1222 COVID-19 vaccine. Both conserved end residues are part of each CDR3.

v_gene: TRBV30; j_gene: TRBJ1-1; CDR3aa: CAWSKGGTEAFF
v_gene: TRBV6-4; j_gene: TRBJ1-5; CDR3aa: CARSPLVGEGQPQHF
v_gene: TRBV3-1/TRBV3-2; j_gene: TRBJ2-7; CDR3aa: CASSQGVSGSYEQYF
v_gene: TRBV28; j_gene: TRBJ1-1; CDR3aa: CASSFQGTEAFF
v_gene: TRBV4-1; j_gene: TRBJ2-5; CDR3aa: CASSQAFGGGTSGGSRETQYF
v_gene: TRBV2; j_gene: TRBJ2-7; CDR3aa: CASSGDSYEQCF
v_gene: TRBV4-2; j_gene: TRBJ1-2; CDR3aa: CASSRGDYGYTF
v_gene: TRBV30; j_gene: TRBJ1-5; CDR3aa: CALDGINQPQHF
v_gene: TRBV3-1/TRBV3-2; j_gene: TRBJ1-2; CDR3aa: CASSPLNRGLGYTF
v_gene: TRBV6-5; j_gene: TRBJ1-2; CDR3aa: CASSVQGVNYGYTF
v_gene: TRBV5-1; j_gene: TRBJ1-1; CDR3aa: CASSLDSLNTEAFF
v_gene: TRBV12-3/TRBV12-4; j_gene: TRBJ1-2; CDR3aa: CASSDTGRGYTF
v_gene: TRBV11-2; j_gene: TRBJ1-1; CDR3aa: CASSLATNTEAFF
v_gene: TRBV7-9; j_gene: TRBJ1-1; CDR3aa: CASSLIQGANTEAFF
v_gene: TRBV28; j_gene: TRBJ1-3; CDR3aa: CASSWAAVTSGNTIYF
v_gene: TRBV5-1; j_gene: TRBJ1-1; CDR3aa: CASSWDRAGTEAFF
v_gene: TRBV18; j_gene: TRBJ2-2; CDR3aa: CASSPKGGEPNTGELFF
v_gene: TRBV5-1; j_gene: TRBJ2-5; CDR3aa: CASSLPGAQETQYF
v_gene: TRBV27; j_gene: TRBJ2-7; CDR3aa: CATRKVGKADISYEQYF
v_gene: TRBV6-4; j_gene: TRBJ2-3; CDR3aa: CASSDSGTSVSDTQYF
v_gene: TRBV7-3; j_gene: TRBJ2-3; CDR3aa: CASSLTVGTTDTQYF
v_gene: TRBV10-3; j_gene: TRBJ1-5; CDR3aa: CAISESQTTNQPQHF
v_gene: TRBV19; j_gene: TRBJ2-1; CDR3aa: CASSRVGGLGTYNEQFF
v_gene: TRBV9; j_gene: TRBJ1-3; CDR3aa: CASSVAESNSGNTIYF
v_gene: TRBV3-1/TRBV3-2; j_gene: TRBJ1-4; CDR3aa: CASQRDRTEKLFF
v_gene: TRBV5-1; j_gene: TRBJ1-1; CDR3aa: CASSPRGNTEAFF
v_gene: TRBV4-1; j_gene: TRBJ1-4; CDR3aa: CASSQQPEKLFF
v_gene: TRBV2; j_gene: TRBJ1-1; CDR3aa: CASRENTEAFF
v_gene: TRBV10-1; j_gene: TRBJ1-1; CDR3aa: CASRIDRDTEAFF
v_gene: TRBV10-3; j_gene: TRBJ1-6; CDR3aa: CAISAGDRVRNSPLHF
v_gene: TRBV5-4; j_gene: TRBJ2-5; CDR3aa: CASSLVGATAGAQYF
v_gene: TRBV5-1; j_gene: TRBJ1-4; CDR3aa: CASSLGGGGGEKLFF
v_gene: TRBV7-5; j_gene: TRBJ2-6; CDR3aa: CARSFGLLEGPSGANVLTF
v_gene: TRBV6-1; j_gene: TRBJ2-3; CDR3aa: CASGGRASGANTDTQYF
v_gene: TRBV30; j_gene: TRBJ2-7; CDR3aa: CAWSRTSGGAYEQYF
v_gene: TRBV3-1/TRBV3-2; j_gene: TRBJ1-6; CDR3aa: CASSPRTGLYNSPLHF
v_gene: TRBV7-9; j_gene: TRBJ1-3; CDR3aa: CASSLDRAGDTIYF
v_gene: TRBV6-5; j_gene: TRBJ1-5; CDR3aa: CASSSTDRVNQPQHF
v_gene: TRBV7-8; j_gene: TRBJ1-6; CDR3aa: CASSFRDRNSPLHF
v_gene: TRBV18; j_gene: TRBJ1-2; CDR3aa: CASSPRQGSGYGYTF
v_gene: TRBV19; j_gene: TRBJ1-5; CDR3aa: CASRTGGTSNQPQHF
v_gene: TRBV4-1; j_gene: TRBJ2-1; CDR3aa: CASSQEWLAGGNEQFF
v_gene: TRBV6-4; j_gene: TRBJ2-2; CDR3aa: CASSGGATGELFF
v_gene: TRBV25-1; j_gene: TRBJ2-5; CDR3aa: CASTNRGETQYF
v_gene: TRBV4-1; j_gene: TRBJ1-1; CDR3aa: CASSQVQTFGAFF
v_gene: TRBV19; j_gene: TRBJ2-2; CDR3aa: CASSTGRNTGELFF